This TCR beta chain originates from a study of T cell responses to AZD1222 COVID-19 vaccine. Timing groups of about 4 and about 12 weeks for second doses were pooled. Study findings and constraints: Only a handful of AZD1222 recipients, six or seven in all, had baseline seropositivity. CD4 TCRs associated with vaccination spanned spike, dominating at 160-218 and 743-854. Recipients of two AZD1222 doses showed rising Spike-specific TCR breadth and depth.

The ends were cut back, 3 bases at V and 5 bases at J, with 5 bases in the middle. The CDR3 is 12 amino acids. Comment on this clone: The antigen remains undetermined.

Sequencing was performed with immunoSEQ multiplex PCR; in TCRdb, only in-frame clones are kept and a portion is missing. Counted here are about 270,000 clones, around 93% occurring once; the ten biggest clones make up around 0.58%. This clonotype was sampled from an adult who received the AZD1222 COVID-19 vaccine. The rearrangement uses TRBV12-3 or TRBV12-4 and TRBJ1-5; D is ambiguous. The sample was peripheral blood, taken 28 days after the second AZD1222 dose. DNA for the CDR3: TGTGCCAGCAGTTTCCCCGATCAGCCCCAGCATTTT. Amino acids: CASSFPDQPQHF.